The clone carrying this T cell receptor (beta chain) appeared a few times. Its antigen is not identified. These data are taken from a study of regulatory T cells in long-lasting Graves disease. Study-wide results and caveats: Persistent disease was associated with favored TRBV28 usage and with favored use of TRBJ1-2 and TRBJ2-5.

Time point of the sample: persistent/refractory GD, antithyroid drugs over 5 years with positive TRAb. The TCR library was prepared using RNA isolated from PBMCs. Arm-PCR with iRepertoire HTBI primers amplified the CDR3 regions for these TCR beta libraries. A single record per CDR3 protein comes from TCRdb applying MiXCR to the multiplex PCR reads. Counted here are 700,000 or so distinct CDR3 sequences, 30% occurring once; the ten biggest clones make up under 55%. CDR1 is LNHDA and CDR2 is SQIVND in the germline V gene (reference sequence). The CDR3 sequence is 13 residues long. The V end lost 6 bases, the J end lost 5 bases, and 13 bases lay between the germline ends.

The material sequenced was peripheral blood mononuclear cells (PBMCs), taken when the disease was refractory, from a patient treated with antithyroid drugs. This chain joins TRBV19 and TRBJ1-1; tentative D call: TRBD1 (5 bases). The TCR was taken from a female donor with Graves disease. CDR3 DNA sequence: TGTGCCAGTAGATGGGGGAGTAGGACTGAAGCTTTCTTT. Translated, it gives CASRWGSRTEAFF. Drawing the rest from reference TRBV19 and TRBJ1-1, the complete variable domain is DGGITQSPKYLFRKEGQNVTLSCEQNLNHDAMYWYRQDPGQGLRLIYYSQIVNDFQKGDIAEGYSVSREKKESFPLTVTSAQKNPTAFYLCASRWGSRTEAFFGQGTRLTVV.